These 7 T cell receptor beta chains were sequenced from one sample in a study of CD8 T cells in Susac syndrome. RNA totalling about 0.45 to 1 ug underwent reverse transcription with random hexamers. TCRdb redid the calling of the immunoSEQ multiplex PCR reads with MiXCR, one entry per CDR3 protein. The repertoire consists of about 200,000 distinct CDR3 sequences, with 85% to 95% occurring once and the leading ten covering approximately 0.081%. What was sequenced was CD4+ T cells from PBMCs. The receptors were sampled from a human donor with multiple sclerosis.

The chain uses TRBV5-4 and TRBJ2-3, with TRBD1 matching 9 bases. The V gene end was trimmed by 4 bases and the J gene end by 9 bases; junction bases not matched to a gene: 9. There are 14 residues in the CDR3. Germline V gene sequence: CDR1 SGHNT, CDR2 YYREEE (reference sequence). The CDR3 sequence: CASSAQGQGTTQYF. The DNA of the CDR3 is TGTGCCAGCAGCGCCCAAGGACAGGGGACAACGCAGTATTTT.

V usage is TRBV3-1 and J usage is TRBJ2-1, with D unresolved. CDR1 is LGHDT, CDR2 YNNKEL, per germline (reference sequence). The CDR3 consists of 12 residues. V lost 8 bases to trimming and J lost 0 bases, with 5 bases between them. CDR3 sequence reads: CASRNSYNEQFF. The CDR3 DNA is TGTGCCAGCCGGAACTCCTACAATGAGCAGTTCTTC.

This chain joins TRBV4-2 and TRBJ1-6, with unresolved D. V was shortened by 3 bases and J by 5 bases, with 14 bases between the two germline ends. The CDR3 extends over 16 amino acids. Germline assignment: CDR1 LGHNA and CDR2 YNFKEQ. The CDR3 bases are TGTGCCAGCAGCCAGGGTCCGGGCCGAGATAATTCACCCCTCCACTTT. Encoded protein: CASSQGPGRDNSPLHF.

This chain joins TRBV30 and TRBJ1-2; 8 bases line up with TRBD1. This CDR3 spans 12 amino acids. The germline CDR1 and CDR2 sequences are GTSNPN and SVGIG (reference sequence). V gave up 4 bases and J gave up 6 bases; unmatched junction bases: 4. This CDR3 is CAWTAGGNGYTF. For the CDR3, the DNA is TGTGCCTGGACGGCAGGGGGCAATGGCTACACCTTC.

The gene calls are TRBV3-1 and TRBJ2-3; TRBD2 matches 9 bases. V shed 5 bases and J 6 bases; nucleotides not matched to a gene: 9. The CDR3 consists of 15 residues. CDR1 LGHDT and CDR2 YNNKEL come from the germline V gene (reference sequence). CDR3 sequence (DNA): TGTGCCAGCAGCTCTAGCGGGGCCAGCGGGGATACGCAGTATTTT. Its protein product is CASSSSGASGDTQYF.

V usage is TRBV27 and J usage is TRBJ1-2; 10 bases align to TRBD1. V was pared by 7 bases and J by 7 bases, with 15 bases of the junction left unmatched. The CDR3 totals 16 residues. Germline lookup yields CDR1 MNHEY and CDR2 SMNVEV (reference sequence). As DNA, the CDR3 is TGTGCCAGCACCCAGGGACAGGGGCGATTCATGGGTGGCTACACCTTC. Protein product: CASTQGQGRFMGGYTF.

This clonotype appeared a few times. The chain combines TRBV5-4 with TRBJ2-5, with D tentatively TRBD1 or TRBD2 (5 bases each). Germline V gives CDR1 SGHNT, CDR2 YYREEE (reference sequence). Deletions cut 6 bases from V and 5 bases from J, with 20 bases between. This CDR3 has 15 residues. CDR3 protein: CASISGTRTWETQYF. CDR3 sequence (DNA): TGTGCCAGCATCTCCGGGACCCGGACCTGGGAGACCCAGTACTTC.